The rows below give T cell receptor beta chains drawn from one sample of a study of OX40 agonist ivuxolimab in advanced cancers. Produced via immunoSEQ multiplex PCR; TCRdb's table is partial and in-frame only. The sample records 53,000 or so clones, 70% to 90% being singletons. The source material was CD4+ or CD8+ T cells sorted from blood, sampled in a trial of the OX40 agonist ivuxolimab. The source is an adult with an advanced solid tumor such as melanoma, head and neck, liver or kidney cancer. Each CDR3 is given without its conserved first and last residue. Fields, in order: CDR3 length, V gene, J gene, CDR3 protein.

11	TRBV14	TRBJ1-2	ASSQGLAGGYT
13	TRBV11-3	TRBJ2-5	ASSPGLAGSETQY
14	TRBV4-1	TRBJ2-3	ASSQTLARNTDTQY
13	TRBV5-1	TRBJ2-2	ASSLTGGNTGELF
12	TRBV6-5	TRBJ1-1	ASRRLTMNTEAF
11	TRBV19	TRBJ1-2	ASSIGTGNGYT
13	TRBV14	TRBJ1-5	ASSQGTGSNQPQH
14	TRBV5-1	TRBJ1-1	ASSLVLGIGNTEAF
11	TRBV6-6	TRBJ1-2	ASSKRQGYGYT
13	TRBV5-1	TRBJ2-1	ASSLGMVNYNEQF
13	TRBV11-2	TRBJ2-5	ASSQGQVWQETQY
13	TRBV5-5	TRBJ2-2	ASRQTGVGTGELF
14	TRBV5-1	TRBJ2-2	ASSLVAGVNTGELF
12	TRBV10-3	TRBJ2-3	ATQPAGGTDTQY
15	TRBV7-6	TRBJ2-3	ASSLSFGQGTTDTQY
13	TRBV11-2	TRBJ2-7	ASSPPPGQTYEQY
10	TRBV2	TRBJ2-7	ASSENAQQGL
14	TRBV7-6	TRBJ1-6	ASSLAAGNRDSPLH